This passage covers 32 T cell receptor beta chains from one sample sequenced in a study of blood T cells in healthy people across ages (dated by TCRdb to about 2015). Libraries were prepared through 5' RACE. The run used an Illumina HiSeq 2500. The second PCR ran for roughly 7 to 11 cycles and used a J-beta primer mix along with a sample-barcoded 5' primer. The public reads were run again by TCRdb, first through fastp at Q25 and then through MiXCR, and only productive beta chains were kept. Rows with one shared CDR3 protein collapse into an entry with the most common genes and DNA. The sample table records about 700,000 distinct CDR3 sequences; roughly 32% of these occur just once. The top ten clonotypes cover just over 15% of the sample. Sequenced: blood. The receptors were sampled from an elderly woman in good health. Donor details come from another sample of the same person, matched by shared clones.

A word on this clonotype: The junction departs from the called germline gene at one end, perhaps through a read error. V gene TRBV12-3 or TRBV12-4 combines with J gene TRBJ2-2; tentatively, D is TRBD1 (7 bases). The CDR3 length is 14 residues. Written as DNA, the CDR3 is TGTGCCAGCAGTCAGGGGGTGAACACCGGGGGGCTGTTTTTT. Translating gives CASSQGVNTGGLFF.

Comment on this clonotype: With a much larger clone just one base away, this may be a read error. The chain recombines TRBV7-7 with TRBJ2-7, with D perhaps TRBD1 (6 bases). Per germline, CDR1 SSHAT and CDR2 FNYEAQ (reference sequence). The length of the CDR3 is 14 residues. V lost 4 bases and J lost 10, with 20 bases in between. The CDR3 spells CASSSQGIQEAQYF. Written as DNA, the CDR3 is TGTGCCAGCAGCTCTCAGGGGATCCAAGAGGCCCAGTACTTC.

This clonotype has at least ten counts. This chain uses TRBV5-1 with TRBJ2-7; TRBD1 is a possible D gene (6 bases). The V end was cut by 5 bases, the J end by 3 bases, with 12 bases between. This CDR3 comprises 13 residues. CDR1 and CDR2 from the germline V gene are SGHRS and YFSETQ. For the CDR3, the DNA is TGCGCCAGCAGAGGACAGAGTAACTACGAGCAGTACTTC. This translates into CASRGQSNYEQYF. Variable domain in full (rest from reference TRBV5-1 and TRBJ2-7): KAGVTQTPRYLIKTRGQQVTLSCSPISGHRSVSWYQQTPGQGLQFLFEYFSETQRNKGNFPGRFSGRQFSNSRSEMNVSTLELGDSALYLCASRGQSNYEQYFGPGTRLTVT.

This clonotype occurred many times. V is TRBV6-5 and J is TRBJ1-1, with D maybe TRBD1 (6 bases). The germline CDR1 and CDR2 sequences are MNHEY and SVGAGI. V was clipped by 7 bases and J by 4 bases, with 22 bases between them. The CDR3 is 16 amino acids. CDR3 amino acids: CASTDPGGGLGTEAFF. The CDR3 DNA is TGTGCCAGCACCGATCCGGGGGGGGGGCTAGGCACTGAAGCTTTCTTT.

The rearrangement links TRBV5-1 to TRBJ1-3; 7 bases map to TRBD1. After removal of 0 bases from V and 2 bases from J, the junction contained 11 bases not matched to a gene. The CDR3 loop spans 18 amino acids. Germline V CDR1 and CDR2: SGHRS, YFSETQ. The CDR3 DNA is TGCGCCAGCAGCTTGGAAGGTCGAACCGGGACAGCTGGAAACACCATATATTTT. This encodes CASSLEGRTGTAGNTIYF.

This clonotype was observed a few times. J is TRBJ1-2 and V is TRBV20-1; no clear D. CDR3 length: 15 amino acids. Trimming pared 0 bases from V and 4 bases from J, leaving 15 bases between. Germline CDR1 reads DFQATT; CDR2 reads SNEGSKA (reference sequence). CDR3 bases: TGCAGTGCTAGAGATCCGGATAGGGCGGTCTATGGCTACACCTTC. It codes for CSARDPDRAVYGYTF.

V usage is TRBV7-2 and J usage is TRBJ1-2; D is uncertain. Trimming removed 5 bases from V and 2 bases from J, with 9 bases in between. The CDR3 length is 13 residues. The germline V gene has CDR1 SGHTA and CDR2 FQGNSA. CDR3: CASSHGLNYGYTF. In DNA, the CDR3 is TGTGCCAGCAGCCATGGACTGAACTATGGCTACACCTTC.

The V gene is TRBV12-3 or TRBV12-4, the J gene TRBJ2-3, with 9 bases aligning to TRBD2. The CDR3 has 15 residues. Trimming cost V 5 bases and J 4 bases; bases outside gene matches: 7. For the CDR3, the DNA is TGTGCCAGCAGTCAGCGGGGGGTCCGCGCAGATACGCAGTATTTT. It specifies CASSQRGVRADTQYF.

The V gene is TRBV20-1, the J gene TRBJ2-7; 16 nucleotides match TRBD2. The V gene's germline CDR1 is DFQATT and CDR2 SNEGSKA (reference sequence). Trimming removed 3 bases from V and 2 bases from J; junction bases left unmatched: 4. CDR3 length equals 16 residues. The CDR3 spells CSARGLAGGRTYEQYF. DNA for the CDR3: TGCAGTGCTAGGGGACTAGCGGGAGGGCGAACCTACGAGCAGTACTTC.

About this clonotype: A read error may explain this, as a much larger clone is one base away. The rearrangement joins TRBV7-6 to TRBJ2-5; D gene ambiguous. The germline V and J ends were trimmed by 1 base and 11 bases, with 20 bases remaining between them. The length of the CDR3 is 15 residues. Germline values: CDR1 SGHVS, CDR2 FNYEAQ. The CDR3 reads CASSLVSNIHNEQYF. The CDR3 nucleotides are TGTGCCAGCAGCTTAGTATCCAACATACACAATGAGCAGTACTTC.

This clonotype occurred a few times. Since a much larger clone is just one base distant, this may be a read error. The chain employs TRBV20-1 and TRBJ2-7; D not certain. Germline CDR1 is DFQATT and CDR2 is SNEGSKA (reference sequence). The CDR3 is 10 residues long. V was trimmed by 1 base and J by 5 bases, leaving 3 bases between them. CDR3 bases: TGCAGTGCTAGAGGAAACGAGCAGTACTTC. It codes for CSARGNEQYF.

In DNA, the CDR3 is TGTGCCAGCAGCTTAGATCTTTTGGGCACCGGGGAGCTGTTTTTT. It codes for CASSLDLLGTGELFF. The V gene is TRBV11-2, the J gene TRBJ2-2; D gene uncertain. The V gene's germline CDR1 is SGHAT and CDR2 FQNNGV. The CDR3 totals 15 residues. The V gene lost 0 bases and the J gene lost 4 bases, with 9 bases spanning the gap.

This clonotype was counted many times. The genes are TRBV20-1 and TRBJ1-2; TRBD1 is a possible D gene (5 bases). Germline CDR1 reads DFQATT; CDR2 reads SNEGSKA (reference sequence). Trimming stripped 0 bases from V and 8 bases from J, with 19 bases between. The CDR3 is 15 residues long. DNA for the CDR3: TGCAGTGCTAGAGAAAGGGGCCGCCCGTCCGCGGGCTACACCTTC. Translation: CSARERGRPSAGYTF.

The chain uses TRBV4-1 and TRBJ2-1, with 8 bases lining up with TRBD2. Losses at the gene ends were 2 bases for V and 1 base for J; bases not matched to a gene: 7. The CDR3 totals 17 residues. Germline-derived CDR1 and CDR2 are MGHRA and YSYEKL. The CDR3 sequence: CASSQLPGLGSYNEQFF. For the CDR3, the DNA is TGCGCCAGCAGCCAACTGCCGGGACTAGGATCCTACAATGAGCAGTTCTTC.

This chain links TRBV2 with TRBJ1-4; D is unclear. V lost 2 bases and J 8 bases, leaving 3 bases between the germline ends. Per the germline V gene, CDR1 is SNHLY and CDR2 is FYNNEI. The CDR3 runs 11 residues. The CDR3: CASSEFEKLFF. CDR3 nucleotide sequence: TGTGCCAGCAGTGAATTCGAAAAACTGTTTTTT.

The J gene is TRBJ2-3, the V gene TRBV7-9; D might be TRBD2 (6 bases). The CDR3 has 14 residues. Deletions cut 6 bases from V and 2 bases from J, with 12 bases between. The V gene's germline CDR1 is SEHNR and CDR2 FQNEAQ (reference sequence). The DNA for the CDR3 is TGTGCCAGCAGTGTGGGACTCCACACAGATACGCAGTATTTT. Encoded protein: CASSVGLHTDTQYF.

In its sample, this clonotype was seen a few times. The CDR3 reads CASRETSSLQETQYF. DNA of the CDR3: TGTGCCAGCAGGGAGACTAGCAGCCTCCAAGAGACCCAGTACTTC. The chain has TRBV6-2 or TRBV6-3 and TRBJ2-5; 7 nucleotides agree with TRBD2. This CDR3 contains 15 residues. Germline trimming cut 6 bases from V and 1 base from J; bases unmatched to any gene: 8. Germline CDR1 is MNHEY and CDR2 is SVGEGT.

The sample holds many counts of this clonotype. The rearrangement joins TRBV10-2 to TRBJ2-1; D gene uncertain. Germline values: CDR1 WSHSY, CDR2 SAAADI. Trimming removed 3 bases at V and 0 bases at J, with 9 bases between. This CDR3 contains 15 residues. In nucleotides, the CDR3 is TGCGCCAGCAGTGAAGTACGGTACTCCTACAATGAGCAGTTCTTC. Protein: CASSEVRYSYNEQFF.

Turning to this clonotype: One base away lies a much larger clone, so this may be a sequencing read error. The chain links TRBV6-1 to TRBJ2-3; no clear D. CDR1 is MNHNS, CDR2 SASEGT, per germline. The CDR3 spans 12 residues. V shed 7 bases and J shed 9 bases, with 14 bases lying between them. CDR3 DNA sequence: TGTGCCAGCAAAGACGGACGAACCACGCAGTATTTT. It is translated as CASKDGRTTQYF.

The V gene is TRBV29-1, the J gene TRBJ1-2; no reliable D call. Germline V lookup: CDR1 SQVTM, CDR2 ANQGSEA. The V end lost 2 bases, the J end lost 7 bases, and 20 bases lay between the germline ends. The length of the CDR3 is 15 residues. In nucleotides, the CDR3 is TGCAGCGTTGAATTGCCCATCGATCCATATGGTGGCTACACCTTC. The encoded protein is CSVELPIDPYGGYTF.

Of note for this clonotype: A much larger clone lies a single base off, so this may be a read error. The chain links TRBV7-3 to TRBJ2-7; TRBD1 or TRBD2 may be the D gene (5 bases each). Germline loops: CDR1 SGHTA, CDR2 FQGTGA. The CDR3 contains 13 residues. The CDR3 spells CVSSSVGGTKQYF. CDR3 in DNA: TGTGTCAGCAGCTCCGTTGGGGGAACAAAGCAGTACTTC.

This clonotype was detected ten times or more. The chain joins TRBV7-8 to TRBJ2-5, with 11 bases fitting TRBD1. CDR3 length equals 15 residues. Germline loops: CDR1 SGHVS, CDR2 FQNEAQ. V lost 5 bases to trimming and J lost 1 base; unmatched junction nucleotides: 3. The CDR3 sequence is CASSLDRGPQETQYF. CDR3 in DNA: TGTGCCAGCAGCCTGGACAGGGGGCCCCAAGAGACCCAGTACTTC.

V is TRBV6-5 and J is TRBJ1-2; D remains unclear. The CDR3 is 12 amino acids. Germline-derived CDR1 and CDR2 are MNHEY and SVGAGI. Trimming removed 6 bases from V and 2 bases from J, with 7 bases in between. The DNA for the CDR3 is TGTGCCAGCAGAACGGTAAACTATGGCTACACCTTC. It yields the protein CASRTVNYGYTF.

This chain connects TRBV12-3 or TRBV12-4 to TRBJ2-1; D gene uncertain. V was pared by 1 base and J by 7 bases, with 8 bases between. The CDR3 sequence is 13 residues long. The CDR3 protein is CASSLEGLNEQFF. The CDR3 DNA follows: TGTGCCAGCAGTTTAGAAGGGCTGAATGAGCAGTTCTTC.

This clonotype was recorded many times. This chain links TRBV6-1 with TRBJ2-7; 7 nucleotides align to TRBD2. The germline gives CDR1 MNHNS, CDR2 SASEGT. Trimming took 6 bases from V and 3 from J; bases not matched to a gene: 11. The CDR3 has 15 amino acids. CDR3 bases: TGTGCCAGCAGCGATCCCGGGGGGTACAGCTACGAGCAGTACTTC. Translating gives CASSDPGGYSYEQYF.

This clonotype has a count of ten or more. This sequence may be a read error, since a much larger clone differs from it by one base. The DNA of the CDR3 is TGCAGTGCTAGAGAGGCCCGCCTAAATAGAGATACGCAGTATTTT. Amino acid sequence: CSAREARLNRDTQYF. The chain couples TRBV20-1 to TRBJ2-3; no reliable D call. CDR3 length: 15 residues. Per germline, CDR1 DFQATT and CDR2 SNEGSKA (reference sequence). Trimming took 0 bases from V and 5 from J, leaving 15 bases between them.

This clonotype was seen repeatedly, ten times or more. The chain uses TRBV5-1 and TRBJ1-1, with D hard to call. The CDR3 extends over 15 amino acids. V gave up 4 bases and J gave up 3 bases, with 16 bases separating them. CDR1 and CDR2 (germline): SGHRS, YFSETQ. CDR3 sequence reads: CASSPRGFSDTEAFF. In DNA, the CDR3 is TGCGCCAGCAGCCCCCGCGGTTTTTCGGACACTGAAGCTTTCTTT.

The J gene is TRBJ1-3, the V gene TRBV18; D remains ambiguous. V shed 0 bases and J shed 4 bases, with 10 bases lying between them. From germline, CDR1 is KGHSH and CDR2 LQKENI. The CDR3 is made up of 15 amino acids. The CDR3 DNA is TGTGCCAGCTCACCACCTACGGTTAGCGGAAACACCATATATTTT. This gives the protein CASSPPTVSGNTIYF. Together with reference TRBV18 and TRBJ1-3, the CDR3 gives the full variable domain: NAGVMQNPRHLVRRRGQEARLRCSPMKGHSHVYWYRQLPEEGLKFMVYLQKENIIDESGMPKERFSAEFPKEGPSILRIQQVVRGDSAAYFCASSPPTVSGNTIYFGEGSWLTVV.

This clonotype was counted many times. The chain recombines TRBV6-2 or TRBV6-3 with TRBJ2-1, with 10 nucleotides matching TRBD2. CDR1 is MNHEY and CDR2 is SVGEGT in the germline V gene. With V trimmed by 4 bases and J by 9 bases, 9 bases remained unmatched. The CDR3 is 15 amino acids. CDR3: CASSSLAGGRGEQFF. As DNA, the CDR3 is TGTGCCAGCAGTTCCTTAGCGGGGGGCCGTGGTGAGCAGTTCTTC.

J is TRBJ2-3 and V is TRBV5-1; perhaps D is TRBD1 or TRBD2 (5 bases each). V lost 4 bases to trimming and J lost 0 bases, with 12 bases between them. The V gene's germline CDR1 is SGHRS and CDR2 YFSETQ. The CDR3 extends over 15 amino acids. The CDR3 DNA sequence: TGCGCCAGCAGCCCCGAGGGGCCTAGCACAGATACGCAGTATTTT. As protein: CASSPEGPSTDTQYF. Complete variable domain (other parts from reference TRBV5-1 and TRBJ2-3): KAGVTQTPRYLIKTRGQQVTLSCSPISGHRSVSWYQQTPGQGLQFLFEYFSETQRNKGNFPGRFSGRQFSNSRSEMNVSTLELGDSALYLCASSPEGPSTDTQYFGPGTRLTVL.

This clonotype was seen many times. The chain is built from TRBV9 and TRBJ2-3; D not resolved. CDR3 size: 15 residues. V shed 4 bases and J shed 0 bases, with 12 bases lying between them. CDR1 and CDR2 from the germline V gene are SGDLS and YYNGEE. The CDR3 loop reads CASSPLMTSTDTQYF. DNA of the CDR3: TGTGCCAGCAGCCCACTAATGACTAGCACAGATACGCAGTATTTT.

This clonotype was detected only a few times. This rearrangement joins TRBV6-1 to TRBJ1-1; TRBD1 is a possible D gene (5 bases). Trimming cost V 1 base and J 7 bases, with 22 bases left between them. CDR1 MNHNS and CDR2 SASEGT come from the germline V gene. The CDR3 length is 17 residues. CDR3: CASSEGGGLLLDDEAFF. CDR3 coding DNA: TGTGCCAGCAGTGAAGGGGGGGGTCTCCTTCTGGATGATGAAGCTTTCTTT.